This entry lists 26 T cell receptor beta chains sequenced from one sample in a study of T cells after posttransplantation cyclophosphamide. Only in-frame clones appear in the TCRdb table, and some are missing; sequencing was by immunoSEQ multiplex PCR. The sample carries 47,000 or so clones, 92% recorded once. Sequences were obtained from PBMCs. The receptor set was obtained from a woman between 45 and 65 years old in good health and a related stem cell transplant donor.

This clone was detected only once. The chain links TRBV7-8 to TRBJ2-1; the match to TRBD2 covers 9 bases. The CDR3 spans 13 residues. The trim removed 2 bases at V and 7 bases at J, leaving 0 bases unmatched. The germline CDR1 and CDR2 sequences are SGHVS and FQNEAQ. CDR3 residues: CASSLLAGNEQFF. CDR3 in DNA: TGTGCCAGCAGCTTACTAGCGGGGAATGAGCAGTTCTTC.

The chain recombines TRBV7-8 with TRBJ1-5; D is perhaps TRBD1 (6 bases). Germline values: CDR1 SGHVS, CDR2 FQNEAQ. The CDR3 sequence is 14 residues long. V was clipped by 5 bases and J by 3 bases, with 11 bases between them. The CDR3 sequence: CASSPDSLNQPQHF. CDR3 DNA sequence: TGTGCCAGCAGCCCGGACAGCCTCAATCAGCCCCAGCATTTT.

The rearrangement links TRBV19 to TRBJ2-3, with D possibly matching TRBD2 (6 bases). Per the germline V gene, CDR1 is LNHDA and CDR2 is SQIVND (reference sequence). The CDR3 consists of 13 residues. V was clipped by 8 bases and J by 8 bases, with 17 bases between them. The chain's CDR3 is CASSGAERGTQYF. The CDR3 DNA is TGTGCCAGTTCGGGAGCGGAGAGAGGTACGCAGTATTTT.

This rearrangement joins TRBV28 to TRBJ2-7; D uncertain. This CDR3 has 16 amino acids. CDR1 and CDR2 from the germline V gene are MDHEN and SYDVKM. V lost 4 bases and J lost 3, with 19 bases in between. The CDR3 nucleotides are TGTGCCAGCAGTTCAATGGGCGCGCACTTCAACTACGAGCAGTACTTC. It encodes CASSSMGAHFNYEQYF.

The chain joins TRBV18 to TRBJ1-2; D may be TRBD1 (5 bases). The V gene's germline CDR1 is KGHSH and CDR2 LQKENI. CDR3 length: 13 amino acids. Trimming took off 3 bases at V and 3 bases at J, with 8 bases between the two ends. Here the CDR3 reads CASSPGEDYGYTF. The CDR3, as DNA: TGTGCCAGCTCACCGGGGGAGGACTATGGCTACACCTTC. Supplemented by reference TRBV18 and TRBJ1-2, the full variable domain reads NAGVMQNPRHLVRRRGQEARLRCSPMKGHSHVYWYRQLPEEGLKFMVYLQKENIIDESGMPKERFSAEFPKEGPSILRIQQVVRGDSAAYFCASSPGEDYGYTFGSGTRLTVV.

The rearrangement joins TRBV28 to TRBJ1-5; D remains unclear. Germline CDR1 is MDHEN and CDR2 is SYDVKM. The CDR3 is 15 amino acids. V shed 2 bases and J shed 4 bases, with 12 bases lying between them. CDR3 sequence reads: CASSLSMAGNQPQHF. CDR3 nucleotides: TGTGCCAGCAGTTTAAGTATGGCGGGGAATCAGCCCCAGCATTTT.

V and J are TRBV27 and TRBJ2-7, with 11 bases matching TRBD2. Germline V gives CDR1 MNHEY, CDR2 SMNVEV (reference sequence). V lost 6 bases and J lost 7; bases outside the gene matches: 8. The CDR3 is 14 residues long. CDR3 nucleotides: TGTGCCAGCAGCTTACTAGCGGGAGAGGGTGAGCAGTACTTC. It translates to CASSLLAGEGEQYF.

The chain is built from TRBV19 and TRBJ2-7, with 11 bases lining up with TRBD1. V was pared by 6 bases and J by 6 bases, with 7 bases of the junction left unmatched. This CDR3 has 14 residues. Germline lookup yields CDR1 LNHDA and CDR2 SQIVND (reference sequence). The CDR3 DNA reads as TGTGCCAGTAGGACCGGGACAGGGGGAACCGAGCAGTACTTC. As protein: CASRTGTGGTEQYF.

The V call is TRBV19, the J call TRBJ1-5; a possible D gene is TRBD1 (6 bases). Trimming pared 8 bases from V and 7 bases from J, leaving 15 bases between. Germline V gene sequence: CDR1 LNHDA, CDR2 SQIVND (reference sequence). CDR3 length: 13 amino acids. CDR3 protein: CASSQGLGQPQHF. In DNA, the CDR3 is TGTGCCAGTTCACAGGGTTTAGGACAGCCCCAGCATTTT.

The chain joins TRBV10-3 to TRBJ2-1; TRBD2 agrees at 13 bases. Germline CDR1 reads ENHRY; CDR2 reads SYGVKD. This CDR3 contains 16 residues. Trimming removed 4 bases from V and 4 bases from J; junction bases left unmatched: 4. The CDR3 here is CAISVSTSGGYNEQFF. CDR3 in DNA: TGTGCCATCAGTGTCTCGACTAGCGGGGGGTACAATGAGCAGTTCTTC.

This sequence joins TRBV6-6 and TRBJ1-2, with D uncertain. Per germline, CDR1 MNHNY and CDR2 SVGAGI (reference sequence). The V gene lost 2 bases and the J gene lost 6 bases, with 19 bases spanning the gap. The CDR3 sequence is 16 residues long. This CDR3 reads CASSYATTSLLDGYTF. CDR3 sequence (DNA): TGTGCCAGCAGTTACGCGACAACGTCTCTACTAGATGGCTACACCTTC.

This sequence joins TRBV5-1 and TRBJ2-1, with 8 bases identical to TRBD2. This CDR3 has 15 amino acids. Germline assignment: CDR1 SGHRS and CDR2 YFSETQ. Losses at the gene ends were 4 bases for V and 7 bases for J; bases not matched to a gene: 10. The CDR3 DNA reads as TGCGCCAGCAGCACACAGCGGGGGAATGGGAATGAGCAGTTCTTC. It encodes CASSTQRGNGNEQFF.

The chain carries TRBV28 and TRBJ2-2; D remains ambiguous. CDR3 length: 11 residues. V lost 2 bases, J lost 7 bases, and 2 bases lay in between. The germline V gene has CDR1 MDHEN and CDR2 SYDVKM. CDR3 amino acids: CASSLRGELFF. DNA of the CDR3: TGTGCCAGCAGTTTACGCGGGGAGCTGTTTTTT.

The rearrangement joins TRBV7-9 to TRBJ1-2, with D possibly being TRBD1 (5 bases). CDR3 length: 14 amino acids. The V end was cut by 2 bases, the J end by 2 bases, with 9 bases between. Germline loops: CDR1 SEHNR, CDR2 FQNEAQ (reference sequence). The CDR3 nucleotides read TGTGCCAGCAGCTTACTACAGGAAAACTATGGCTACACCTTC. Residues: CASSLLQENYGYTF.

The CDR3 coding sequence is TGTGCCAGCAGCGAGGGCAGGGGGCTAGGGAACTATGGCTACACCTTC. The encoded protein is CASSEGRGLGNYGYTF. This chain links TRBV9 with TRBJ1-2, with TRBD1 matching 8 bases. V shed 3 bases, J shed 2 bases, and the junction held 9 bases outside the gene matches. Germline V lookup: CDR1 SGDLS, CDR2 YYNGEE. The CDR3 runs 16 residues.

The chain combines TRBV7-2 with TRBJ2-2; D possibly corresponds to TRBD1 (5 bases). V dropped 5 bases and J dropped 5 bases, with 15 bases sitting between them. This CDR3 spans 15 amino acids. Germline V CDR1 and CDR2: SGHTA, FQGNSA. This CDR3 reads CASSPRPQGTGELFF. In DNA, the CDR3 is TGTGCCAGCAGCCCGCGCCCCCAGGGAACCGGGGAGCTGTTTTTT.

The table lists this clone with a count of one. The chain joins TRBV27 to TRBJ1-2; 7 positions match TRBD1. The germline V gene has CDR1 MNHEY and CDR2 SMNVEV (reference sequence). With 1 base clipped from V and 3 bases from J, the junction kept 5 bases outside the gene matches. The CDR3 is made up of 15 amino acids. CDR3 loop: CASSLWKGADYGYTF. In DNA form, the CDR3 reads TGTGCCAGCAGTTTATGGAAGGGGGCAGACTATGGCTACACCTTC.

J is TRBJ2-7 and V is TRBV7-6, with 8 bases fitting TRBD1. The CDR3 spans 14 residues. Losses at the gene ends were 5 bases for V and 2 bases for J; bases not matched to a gene: 5. The germline CDR1 and CDR2 sequences are SGHVS and FNYEAQ. DNA for the CDR3: TGTGCCAGCAGCCCCGGGACAGGTACCTACGAGCAGTACTTC. Protein sequence: CASSPGTGTYEQYF.

This clone was recorded once. The V and J genes are TRBV5-1 and TRBJ2-4, with no clear D. V was clipped by 3 bases and J by 0 bases, with 13 bases between them. In germline, CDR1 is SGHRS, CDR2 YFSETQ. The CDR3 spans 16 residues. Here the CDR3 reads CASSSYGTLAKNIQYF. In DNA form, the CDR3 reads TGCGCCAGCAGCTCGTACGGTACGCTAGCCAAAAACATTCAGTACTTC.

V gene TRBV19 combines with J gene TRBJ2-5, with 8 bases aligning to TRBD2. Germline CDR1 reads LNHDA; CDR2 reads SQIVND (reference sequence). This CDR3 has 15 residues. V dropped 5 bases and J dropped 2; count of bases not matched to a gene: 7. The CDR3 sequence: CASSYAGGPQETQYF. CDR3 coding DNA: TGTGCCAGTAGTTACGCGGGGGGTCCTCAAGAGACCCAGTACTTC.

This chain links TRBV28 with TRBJ2-7; D may be TRBD2 (5 bases). CDR1 is MDHEN and CDR2 is SYDVKM in the germline V gene. The CDR3 has 15 residues. V was shortened by 3 bases and J by 3 bases, with 15 bases between the two germline ends. CDR3 region: CASSFPRTLDYEQYF. The CDR3 region has the DNA TGTGCCAGCAGTTTTCCCCGGACTCTCGACTACGAGCAGTACTTC.

This chain connects TRBV5-1 to TRBJ2-5, with D unclear. This CDR3 comprises 13 residues. Trimming cost V 2 bases and J 1 base, with 6 bases left between them. The V gene's germline CDR1 is SGHRS and CDR2 YFSETQ. The CDR3 reads CASSFGSQETQYF. The DNA for the CDR3 is TGCGCCAGCAGCTTTGGCAGCCAAGAGACCCAGTACTTC.

The J gene is TRBJ2-3, the V gene TRBV5-6; 9 nucleotides align to TRBD1. The CDR3 spans 15 residues. The V segment lost 3 bases and the J segment 0 bases; nucleotides outside the gene matches: 2. Looked up from germline, CDR1 is SGHDT and CDR2 is YYEEEE. The DNA for the CDR3 is TGTGCCAGCAGCTGGGGACAGGGTAGCACAGATACGCAGTATTTT. Protein product: CASSWGQGSTDTQYF.

There are a few counts of this clone. The gene calls are TRBV11-3 and TRBJ2-7, with 9 nucleotides matching TRBD1. V gave up 1 base and J gave up 2 bases; unmatched junction bases: 0. Germline CDR1 is SGHNT and CDR2 is YENEEA. This CDR3 spans 14 amino acids. The CDR3 nucleotides read TGTGCCAGCAGCTTAGGGACAGGGGCCTACGAGCAGTACTTC. This sequence encodes CASSLGTGAYEQYF.

The chain employs TRBV19 and TRBJ1-2; perhaps TRBD1 as D (5 bases). The germline V and J ends were trimmed by 9 bases and 7 bases, with 15 bases remaining between them. Looked up from germline, CDR1 is LNHDA and CDR2 is SQIVND (reference sequence). CDR3 length: 12 amino acids. The CDR3 DNA reads TGTGCCAGCGGAATCGACGGGGGTGGCTACACCTTC. Its protein is CASGIDGGGYTF.

The chain's CDR3 is CASGLTVNSPLHF. For the CDR3, the DNA is TGTGCCAGTGGGTTGACAGTTAATTCACCCCTCCACTTT. V usage is TRBV14 and J usage is TRBJ1-6, with D possibly being TRBD1 (5 bases). The germline gives CDR1 SGHDN, CDR2 FVKESK. The CDR3 spans 13 residues. V was pared by 9 bases and J by 6 bases, with 12 bases between.